The next 21 T cell receptor beta chains were all read from a single sample in a study of early T cells in non-severe SARS-CoV-2 infection. Using its own MiXCR run on the 5' RACE reads, TCRdb lists one record per CDR3 protein. The sample yields tens of thousands of distinct CDR3 sequences, about 9.4% seen once. Source: whole blood, taken at baseline. These receptors originate from an adult who was a healthcare worker with PCR-confirmed SARS-CoV-2 infection or an uninfected control (not recorded which).

The chain recombines TRBV10-3 with TRBJ1-5; 7 positions match TRBD1. The germline CDR1 and CDR2 sequences are ENHRY and SYGVKD. After removal of 4 bases from V and 5 bases from J, the junction contained 2 bases not matched to a gene. The length of the CDR3 is 13 residues. CDR3 region: CAISGTGDQPQHF. DNA for the CDR3: TGTGCCATCAGTGGTACAGGGGATCAGCCCCAGCATTTT.

The chain employs TRBV7-3 and TRBJ2-1; D gene unclear. Germline V gives CDR1 SGHTA, CDR2 FQGTGA. This CDR3 has 15 residues. V was shortened by 2 bases and J by 0 bases, with 8 bases between the two germline ends. Here the CDR3 DNA reads TGTGCCAGCAGCTTAGATTCCGGCTCCTACAATGAGCAGTTCTTC. This gives the protein CASSLDSGSYNEQFF. The entire variable domain, with the rest obtained from reference TRBV7-3 and TRBJ2-1, is as follows: GAGVSQTPSNKVTEKGKYVELRCDPISGHTALYWYRQSLGQGPEFLIYFQGTGAADDSGLPNDRFFAVRPEGSVSTLKIQRTERGDSAVYLCASSLDSGSYNEQFFGPGTRLTVL.

The genes are TRBV7-2 and TRBJ2-5; D is unresolved. Deletions cut 4 bases from V and 7 bases from J, with 13 bases between. The CDR3 extends over 13 amino acids. Germline-derived CDR1 and CDR2 are SGHTA and FQGNSA. In DNA, the CDR3 is TGTGCCAGCAGCTCCGGGTTTTCCAGGACCCAGTACTTC. This encodes CASSSGFSRTQYF. The whole variable domain, remainder taken from reference TRBV7-2 and TRBJ2-5, is GAGVSQSPSNKVTEKGKDVELRCDPISGHTALYWYRQSLGQGLEFLIYFQGNSAPDKSGLPSDRFSAERTGGSVSTLTIQRTQQEDSAVYLCASSSGFSRTQYFGPGTRLLVL.

This sequence joins TRBV30 and TRBJ2-1; 8 nucleotides line up with TRBD2. CDR1 is GTSNPN and CDR2 is SVGIG in the germline V gene (reference sequence). V was clipped by 5 bases and J by 5 bases; unmatched bases: 11. This CDR3 is 15 amino acids long. CDR3 sequence (DNA): TGTGCCTGGGGGATCGGGAGGGTGAGAGACAATGAGCAGTTCTTC. This sequence encodes CAWGIGRVRDNEQFF.

The rearrangement links TRBV19 to TRBJ1-5; D might be TRBD1 (6 bases). V gave up 6 bases and J gave up 0 bases, with 12 bases separating them. Per the germline V gene, CDR1 is LNHDA and CDR2 is SQIVND (reference sequence). The CDR3 loop spans 15 amino acids. The CDR3 protein is CASSKGTTSNQPQHF. The DNA of the CDR3 is TGTGCCAGTAGCAAGGGGACAACTAGCAATCAGCCCCAGCATTTT.

This clonotype appeared a few times. The chain combines TRBV11-3 with TRBJ1-6; tentative D call: TRBD1 (5 bases). The CDR3 covers 19 residues. The V and J ends lost 3 bases and 0 bases respectively, with 18 bases between them. Germline CDR1 is SGHNT and CDR2 is YENEEA. CDR3 coding DNA: TGTGCCAGCAGCTTCGGGGGAGCCACCTTTAGCTCCTATAATTCACCCCTCCACTTT. Encoded protein: CASSFGGATFSSYNSPLHF.

There are many counts of this clonotype. The chain has TRBV9 and TRBJ1-4; 9 bases match TRBD1. The CDR3 contains 15 residues. V lost 0 bases to trimming and J lost 6 bases; unmatched junction nucleotides: 3. Germline CDR1 SGDLS, CDR2 YYNGEE. The DNA for the CDR3 is TGTGCCAGCAGCGTAGCTGGACAGGGGTATGAAAAACTGTTTTTT. Its translation: CASSVAGQGYEKLFF. The whole variable domain, filled in from reference TRBV9 and TRBJ1-4, reads DSGVTQTPKHLITATGQRVTLRCSPRSGDLSVYWYQQSLDQGLQFLIQYYNGEERAKGNILERFSAQQFPDLHSELNLSSLELGDSALYFCASSVAGQGYEKLFFGSGTQLSVL.

This clonotype was observed at least ten times. V usage is TRBV6-6 and J usage is TRBJ1-1; D ambiguous. V was clipped by 2 bases and J by 7 bases, with 14 bases between them. Germline V gene data show CDR1 as MNHNY and CDR2 as SVGAGI (reference sequence). The length of the CDR3 is 14 residues. CDR3 amino acids: CASSYPSGVNEAFF. The CDR3 DNA is TGTGCCAGCAGTTACCCCTCCGGGGTTAATGAAGCTTTCTTT.

This clonotype was seen at least ten times. The chain joins TRBV20-1 to TRBJ2-1; D is unresolved. The CDR3 spans 15 residues. The germline V gene has CDR1 DFQATT and CDR2 SNEGSKA (reference sequence). Trimming took off 6 bases at V and 0 bases at J, with 15 bases between the two ends. CDR3 in DNA: TGCAGTGCCCGACGGACGGCTAGCTCCTACAATGAGCAGTTCTTC. This encodes CSARRTASSYNEQFF.

This clonotype has a count of ten or more. The chain joins TRBV4-1 to TRBJ2-1, with D perhaps TRBD1 or TRBD2 (6 bases each). This CDR3 spans 18 amino acids. Trimming removed 2 bases from V and 0 bases from J, with 17 bases in between. Germline CDR1 is MGHRA and CDR2 is YSYEKL. CDR3 sequence: CASSQPSPRGLSYNEQFF. CDR3 sequence (DNA): TGCGCCAGCAGCCAACCCTCCCCCCGGGGGCTCTCCTACAATGAGCAGTTCTTC.

The table lists this clonotype with many counts. The V gene is TRBV4-3, the J gene TRBJ2-5; D unclear. Germline V gene lookup returns CDR1 LGHNA and CDR2 YSLEER. CDR3 size: 13 residues. Trimming left V 0 bases short and J 4 bases short, with 6 bases between. CDR3 amino acids: CASSQEPGETQYF. Here the CDR3 DNA reads TGCGCCAGCAGCCAAGAGCCAGGAGAGACCCAGTACTTC.

J is TRBJ1-1 and V is TRBV18, with D possibly TRBD1 on 6 matching bases. The CDR3 has 15 residues. The V end was cut by 4 bases, the J end by 2 bases, with 14 bases between. Germline V gene lookup returns CDR1 KGHSH and CDR2 LQKENI. CDR3 in amino acids: CASSQLGTPNTEAFF. The CDR3 DNA sequence: TGTGCCAGCTCACAACTTGGGACACCAAACACTGAAGCTTTCTTT.

The rearrangement links TRBV6-2 or TRBV6-3 to TRBJ1-2; unclear D gene. The CDR3 has 12 residues. Germline CDR1 reads MNHEY; CDR2 reads SVGEGT. V shed 2 bases and J shed 8 bases, with 9 bases lying between them. The CDR3 loop reads CASSYPNGGYTF. The CDR3 nucleotides are TGTGCCAGCAGTTACCCAAACGGAGGCTACACCTTC.

This CDR3 reads CASSQEGGLKQFF. The CDR3, as DNA: TGTGCCAGCAGCCAAGAAGGGGGTTTGAAGCAGTTCTTC. The chain combines TRBV14 with TRBJ2-1; D is perhaps TRBD1 (6 bases). The germline gives CDR1 SGHDN, CDR2 FVKESK. The CDR3 totals 13 residues. With 0 bases removed from V and 11 bases from J, the gap between germline ends came to 11 bases.

This clonotype was seen a few times. The chain is built from TRBV7-9 and TRBJ2-7, with unresolved D. The V end was cut by 2 bases, the J end by 2 bases, with 10 bases between. The CDR3 is 14 amino acids. From germline, CDR1 is SEHNR and CDR2 FQNEAQ (reference sequence). CDR3 amino acids: CASSLSAATYEQYF. CDR3 DNA sequence: TGTGCCAGCAGCTTATCGGCAGCAACCTACGAGCAGTACTTC.

J is TRBJ2-5 and V is TRBV6-1; the match to TRBD2 covers 7 bases. Germline CDR1 and CDR2: MNHNS and SASEGT. The CDR3 loop spans 14 amino acids. The J segment lost 4 bases and the V segment lost 7 bases, leaving 9 bases of the junction unmatched. The CDR3 DNA reads TGTGCCAGCATGGCGGGGGTTGTCGGAGAGACCCAGTACTTC. The encoded protein is CASMAGVVGETQYF.

V and J are TRBV7-2 and TRBJ1-1; no reliable D call. CDR1 is SGHTA and CDR2 is FQGNSA in the germline V gene. CDR3 size: 14 residues. Trimming cost V 0 bases and J 7 bases, with 12 bases left between them. CDR3 sequence reads: CASSLAGRSYEAFF. Written as DNA, the CDR3 is TGTGCCAGCAGCTTAGCGGGGAGGTCGTATGAAGCTTTCTTT.

This chain uses TRBV5-5 with TRBJ1-3; D is uncertain. The V end lost 4 bases, the J end lost 0 bases, and 14 bases lay between the germline ends. Germline-derived CDR1 and CDR2 are SGHKS and YYEKEE (reference sequence). The CDR3 sequence is 16 residues long. CDR3 in amino acids: CASSRVAQSSGNTIYF. CDR3 sequence (DNA): TGTGCCAGCAGCCGCGTCGCACAGAGCTCTGGAAACACCATATATTTT.

V and J are TRBV19 and TRBJ1-5; a possible D gene is TRBD1 (5 bases). Germline V gene sequence: CDR1 LNHDA, CDR2 SQIVND (reference sequence). The V gene lost 5 bases and the J gene lost 5 bases, with 16 bases spanning the gap. The CDR3 has 15 amino acids. DNA for the CDR3: TGTGCCAGTAGTGTTCAGACAGCGACTCATCAGCCCCAGCATTTT. Amino acid sequence: CASSVQTATHQPQHF. The variable domain in full, completed from reference TRBV19 and TRBJ1-5, reads DGGITQSPKYLFRKEGQNVTLSCEQNLNHDAMYWYRQDPGQGLRLIYYSQIVNDFQKGDIAEGYSVSREKKESFPLTVTSAQKNPTAFYLCASSVQTATHQPQHFGDGTRLSIL.

This clonotype has ten or more counts. The CDR3 nucleotides are TGTGCCAGTAAATCCGAAGAGACCCAGTACTTC. Amino acid sequence: CASKSEETQYF. V is TRBV19 and J is TRBJ2-5; D is unclear. Between the trimmed V and J ends, which lost 7 bases and 3 bases, there was a span of 6 bases. Per germline, CDR1 LNHDA and CDR2 SQIVND (reference sequence). The CDR3 consists of 11 residues.

The sample holds a few counts of this clonotype. This chain joins TRBV6-5 and TRBJ2-7; the D is unclear. The germline CDR1 and CDR2 sequences are MNHEY and SVGAGI. CDR3 length: 14 amino acids. V dropped 2 bases and J dropped 1 base, with 9 bases sitting between them. The CDR3 nucleotides are TGTGCCAGCAGTTACGGGTCGGTATCCTACGAGCAGTACTTC. It translates to CASSYGSVSYEQYF.